These T cell receptor beta chains were read from a single sample in a study of blood T cell repertoires in COVID-19. Produced via immunoSEQ multiplex PCR; TCRdb's table is partial and in-frame only. Among some 380,000 clones listed, around 90% were seen once. The sequenced sample consisted of PBMCs or T cells enriched from blood (not recorded which). These receptors came from a woman aged 40 to 50 with acute COVID-19. Each CDR3 is given with its conserved first and last residue. Each record gives: V gene, D gene, clone size, J gene, CDR3 DNA, CDR3 protein. The D gene is left open where the match is weak. The size of a clone is reported for some rows only, either as once, few or many, or as a class for expanded clones.

>TRBV20-1|NA|once|TRBJ1-2
TGCAGTGCTAGTACAGAACAGGGATATGGCTACACCTTC
CSASTEQGYGYTF
>TRBV5-4|NA|NA|TRBJ1-2
TGTGCCAGCAGCTCCGGGACATCCGAAAACTATGGCTACACCTTC
CASSSGTSENYGYTF
>TRBV25-1|NA|NA|TRBJ1-6
TGTGCCAGCAGTGAAGGCAGCTCCTATAATTCACCCCTCCACTTT
CASSEGSSYNSPLHF
>TRBV9|NA|NA|TRBJ2-5
TGTGCCAGCAGCGTAGCTAGGGGCCAAGAGACCCAGTACTTC
CASSVARGQETQYF
>TRBV5-4|TRBD2|NA|TRBJ2-1
TGTGCCAGCAGCCCAAGATTAGCGGGGGGGATCAATGAGCAGTTCTTC
CASSPRLAGGINEQFF
>TRBV5-1|NA|NA|TRBJ1-2
TGCGCCAGCAGCTTGTCTCAGGTCGGCTATGGCTACACCTTC
CASSLSQVGYGYTF
>TRBV7-9|NA|NA|TRBJ1-1
TGTGCCAGCAGCGTTCCACATGCGAACACTGAAGCTTTCTTT
CASSVPHANTEAFF
>TRBV29-1|NA|NA|TRBJ2-7
TGCAGCGTTGAAAGCGGCAGGGGTAAGTCGCCCTACGAGCAGTACTTC
CSVESGRGKSPYEQYF
>TRBV25-1|TRBD1|NA|TRBJ2-3
TGTGCCAGCAGTGATGTAAGAGGGACAGGAGGTGATACGCAGTATTTT
CASSDVRGTGGDTQYF
>TRBV25-1|TRBD1|few|TRBJ1-1
TGTGCCAGCAGTGAACAAGACAGGGGAAGAAATGAAGCTTTCTTT
CASSEQDRGRNEAFF
>TRBV19|TRBD1|NA|TRBJ2-2
TGTGCCAGTAGTGGGGGGACAGGGGCTACCGGGGAGCTGTTTTTT
CASSGGTGATGELFF
>TRBV4-2|TRBD2|NA|TRBJ2-4
TGTGCCAGCAGCCAAGATTGGCTAGCGGGGGTCGGGGAGAACATTCAGTACTTC
CASSQDWLAGVGENIQYF
>TRBV2|TRBD1|NA|TRBJ1-2
TGTGCCAGCAGTGAACAGGGGGTAGTTAGCTATGGCTACACCTTC
CASSEQGVVSYGYTF
>TRBV15|TRBD2|NA|TRBJ2-4
TGTGCCACCAGCAGAGGGGAGGGAGCCAAAAACATTCAGTACTTC
CATSRGEGAKNIQYF